Here is one TCR beta chain with its context. The antigen is unknown. The entry originates in a study of Graves' ophthalmopathy and Graves' hyperthyroidism. Points from the study as a whole: Blood contained most expanded thyroid clonotypes exceeding 0.001 frequency. Ophthalmopathy and stable hyperthyroidism were discriminated by a 13-signature model, with about 90% sensitivity and about 76% specificity.

The CDR3 contains 13 residues. CDR1 is ENHRY, CDR2 SYGVKD, per germline. Between the trimmed V and J ends, which lost 10 bases and 2 bases, there was a span of 11 bases. Amplification targeted the TCR beta CDR3 regions, with RNA transcripts as the source material. RT-PCR was first run with HTBI primers, then multiplex PCR in a second round. TCRdb independently ran MiXCR on the multiplex PCR reads; one entry per CDR3 protein. The table shows about 1.2 million distinct CDR3 sequences, with about 38% occurring only once. Patients with other autoimmune diseases, uncontrolled infections, pregnancy or lactation were excluded.

The material sequenced was peripheral blood or thyroid tissue (not recorded which). This receptor was obtained from an adult man with Graves' hyperthyroidism. The V and J genes are TRBV10-3 and TRBJ2-2, with D tentatively TRBD1 (7 bases). CDR3 protein: CASGTVNTGELFF. The CDR3 DNA reads TGTGCCAGCGGGACAGTTAACACCGGGGAGCTGTTTTTT.